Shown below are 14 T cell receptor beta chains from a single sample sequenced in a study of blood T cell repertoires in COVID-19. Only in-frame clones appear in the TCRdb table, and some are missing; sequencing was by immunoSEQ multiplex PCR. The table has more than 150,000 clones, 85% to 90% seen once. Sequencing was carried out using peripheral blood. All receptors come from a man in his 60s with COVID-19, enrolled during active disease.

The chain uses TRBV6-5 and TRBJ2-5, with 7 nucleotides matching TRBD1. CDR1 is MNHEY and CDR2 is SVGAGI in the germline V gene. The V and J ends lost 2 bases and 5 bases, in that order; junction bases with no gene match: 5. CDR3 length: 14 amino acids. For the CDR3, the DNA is TGTGCCAGCAGTTACAACAGGGGACAGGAGACCCAGTACTTC. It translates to CASSYNRGQETQYF.

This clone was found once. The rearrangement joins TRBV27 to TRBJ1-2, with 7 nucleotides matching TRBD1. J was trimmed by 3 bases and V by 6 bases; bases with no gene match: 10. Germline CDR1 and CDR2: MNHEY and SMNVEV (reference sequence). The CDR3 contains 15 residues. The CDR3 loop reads CASSRNRGADYGYTF. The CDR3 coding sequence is TGTGCCAGCAGCCGCAACAGGGGCGCGGACTATGGCTACACCTTC.

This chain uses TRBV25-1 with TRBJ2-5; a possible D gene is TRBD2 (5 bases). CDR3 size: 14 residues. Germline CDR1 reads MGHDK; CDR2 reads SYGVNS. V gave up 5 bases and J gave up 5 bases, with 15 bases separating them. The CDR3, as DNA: TGTGCCAGCAGTTCGGTGGGGAGAGGGGAGACCCAGTACTTC. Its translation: CASSSVGRGETQYF.

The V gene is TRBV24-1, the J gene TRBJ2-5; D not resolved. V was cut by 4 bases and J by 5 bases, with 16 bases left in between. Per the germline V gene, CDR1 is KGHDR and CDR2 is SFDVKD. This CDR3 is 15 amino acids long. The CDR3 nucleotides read TGTGCCACCAGTGACCCCGTCCTCCACGGGGAGACCCAGTACTTC. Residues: CATSDPVLHGETQYF.

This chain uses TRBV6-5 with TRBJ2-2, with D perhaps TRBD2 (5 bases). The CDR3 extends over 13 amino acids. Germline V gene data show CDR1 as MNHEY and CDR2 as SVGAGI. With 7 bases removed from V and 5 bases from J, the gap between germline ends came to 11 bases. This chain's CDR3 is CASNAGITGELFF. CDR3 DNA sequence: TGTGCCAGCAACGCGGGTATAACCGGGGAGCTGTTTTTT.

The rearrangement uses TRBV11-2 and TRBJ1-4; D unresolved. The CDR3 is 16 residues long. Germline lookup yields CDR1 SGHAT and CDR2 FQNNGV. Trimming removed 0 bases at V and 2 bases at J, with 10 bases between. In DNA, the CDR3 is TGTGCCAGCAGCTTAGAAGGAGGCTTGACTAATGAAAAACTGTTTTTT. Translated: CASSLEGGLTNEKLFF.

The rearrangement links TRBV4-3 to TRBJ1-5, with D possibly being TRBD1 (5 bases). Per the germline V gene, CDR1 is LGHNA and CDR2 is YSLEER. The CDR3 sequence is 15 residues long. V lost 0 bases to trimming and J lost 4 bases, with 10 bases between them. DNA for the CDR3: TGCGCCAGCAGCCAAGAAATAAGGGGAAATCAGCCCCAGCATTTT. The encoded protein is CASSQEIRGNQPQHF.

CDR3 loop: CASSLFTGGGPLHF. CDR3 bases: TGTGCCAGCAGCTTATTTACAGGGGGCGGACCCCTCCACTTT. The gene calls are TRBV7-2 and TRBJ1-6; 9 nucleotides agree with TRBD1. V lost 2 bases, J lost 12 bases, and 5 bases stayed unmatched. The CDR3 sequence is 14 residues long. CDR1 is SGHTA, CDR2 FQGNSA, per germline.

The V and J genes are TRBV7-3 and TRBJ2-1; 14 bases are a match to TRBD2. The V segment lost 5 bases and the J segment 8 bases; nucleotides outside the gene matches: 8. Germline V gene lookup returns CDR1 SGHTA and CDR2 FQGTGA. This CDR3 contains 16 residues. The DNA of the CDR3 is TGTGCCAGCAGCCCATCCGGGACTAGCGGGAGATATGAGCAGTTCTTC. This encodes CASSPSGTSGRYEQFF.

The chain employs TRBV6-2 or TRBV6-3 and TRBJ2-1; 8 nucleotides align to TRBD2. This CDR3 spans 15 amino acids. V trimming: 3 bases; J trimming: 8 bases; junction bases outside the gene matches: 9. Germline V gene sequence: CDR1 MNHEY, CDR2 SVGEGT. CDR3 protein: CASSYRVGREDEQFF. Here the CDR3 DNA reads TGTGCCAGCAGTTATAGGGTCGGGAGGGAGGATGAGCAGTTCTTC.

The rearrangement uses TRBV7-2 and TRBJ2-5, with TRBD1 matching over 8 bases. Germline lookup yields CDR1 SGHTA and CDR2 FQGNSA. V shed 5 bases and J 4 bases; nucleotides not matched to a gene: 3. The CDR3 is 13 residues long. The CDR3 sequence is CASSRQGPETQYF. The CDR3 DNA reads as TGTGCCAGCAGCAGACAGGGGCCAGAGACCCAGTACTTC.

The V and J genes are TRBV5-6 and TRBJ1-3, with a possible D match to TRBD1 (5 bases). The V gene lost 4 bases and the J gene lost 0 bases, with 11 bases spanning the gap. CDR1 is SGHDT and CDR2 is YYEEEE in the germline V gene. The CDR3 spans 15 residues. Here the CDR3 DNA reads TGTGCCAGCAGCCCACCGGGGGTCTCTGGAAACACCATATATTTT. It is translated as CASSPPGVSGNTIYF.

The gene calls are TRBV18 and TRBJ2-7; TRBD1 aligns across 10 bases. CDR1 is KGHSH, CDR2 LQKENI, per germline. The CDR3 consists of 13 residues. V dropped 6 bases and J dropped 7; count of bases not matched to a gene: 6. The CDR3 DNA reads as TGTGCCAGCTCGCCGGGACAGGGGATGGAGCAGTACTTC. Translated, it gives CASSPGQGMEQYF.

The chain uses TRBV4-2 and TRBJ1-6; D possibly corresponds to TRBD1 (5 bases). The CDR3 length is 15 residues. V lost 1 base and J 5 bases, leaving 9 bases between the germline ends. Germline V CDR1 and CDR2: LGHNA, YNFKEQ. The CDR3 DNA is TGTGCCAGCAGCCAAGCCCGGGGGGATAATTCACCCCTCCACTTT. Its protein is CASSQARGDNSPLHF.